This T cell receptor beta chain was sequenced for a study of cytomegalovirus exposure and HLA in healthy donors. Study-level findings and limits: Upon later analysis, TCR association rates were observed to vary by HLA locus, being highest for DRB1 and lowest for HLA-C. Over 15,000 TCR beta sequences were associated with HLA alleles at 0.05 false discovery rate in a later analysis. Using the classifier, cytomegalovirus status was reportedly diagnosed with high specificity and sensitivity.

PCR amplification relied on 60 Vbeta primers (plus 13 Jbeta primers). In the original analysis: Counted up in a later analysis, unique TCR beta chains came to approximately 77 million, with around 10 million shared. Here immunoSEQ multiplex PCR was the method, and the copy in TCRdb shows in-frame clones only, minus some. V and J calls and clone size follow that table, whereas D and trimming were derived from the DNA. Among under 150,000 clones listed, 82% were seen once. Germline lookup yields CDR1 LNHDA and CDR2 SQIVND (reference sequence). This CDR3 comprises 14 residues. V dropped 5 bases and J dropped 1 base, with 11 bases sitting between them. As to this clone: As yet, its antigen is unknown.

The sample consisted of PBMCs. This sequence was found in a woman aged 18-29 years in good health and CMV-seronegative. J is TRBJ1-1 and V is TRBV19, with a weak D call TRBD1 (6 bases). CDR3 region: CASSSQDRNTEAFF. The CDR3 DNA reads TGTGCCAGTAGTTCCCAGGACAGGAACACTGAAGCTTTCTTT.